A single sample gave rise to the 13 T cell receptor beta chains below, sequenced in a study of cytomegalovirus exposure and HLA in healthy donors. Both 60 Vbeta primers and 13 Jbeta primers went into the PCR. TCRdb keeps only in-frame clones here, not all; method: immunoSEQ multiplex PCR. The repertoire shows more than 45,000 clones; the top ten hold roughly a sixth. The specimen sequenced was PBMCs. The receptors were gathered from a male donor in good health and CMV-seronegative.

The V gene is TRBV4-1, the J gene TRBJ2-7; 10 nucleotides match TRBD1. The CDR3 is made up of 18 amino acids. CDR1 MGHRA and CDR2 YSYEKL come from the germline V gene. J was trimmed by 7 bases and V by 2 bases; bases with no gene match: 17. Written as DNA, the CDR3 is TGCGCCAGCAGCCAACTACACCTCAGACAGGGGGCGTCAGAGGAGCAGTACTTC. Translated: CASSQLHLRQGASEEQYF.

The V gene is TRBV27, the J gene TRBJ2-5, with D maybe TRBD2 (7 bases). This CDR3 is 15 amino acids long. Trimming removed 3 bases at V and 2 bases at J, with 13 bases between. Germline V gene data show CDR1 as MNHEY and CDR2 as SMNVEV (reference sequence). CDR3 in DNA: TGTGCCAGCAGTTTTTTCGGGGGGCTACAAGAGACCCAGTACTTC. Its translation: CASSFFGGLQETQYF.

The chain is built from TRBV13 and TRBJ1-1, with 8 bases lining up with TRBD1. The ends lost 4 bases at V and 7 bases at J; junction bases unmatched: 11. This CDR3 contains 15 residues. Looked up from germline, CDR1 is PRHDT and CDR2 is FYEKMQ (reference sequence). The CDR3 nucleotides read TGTGCCAGCAGCTCCCCCCGTCCAGGGGGCCGTGAAGCTTTCTTT. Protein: CASSSPRPGGREAFF. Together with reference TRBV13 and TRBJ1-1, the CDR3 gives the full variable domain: AAGVIQSPRHLIKEKRETATLKCYPIPRHDTVYWYQQGPGQDPQFLISFYEKMQSDKGSIPDRFSAQQFSDYHSELNMSSLELGDSALYFCASSSPRPGGREAFFGQGTRLTVV.

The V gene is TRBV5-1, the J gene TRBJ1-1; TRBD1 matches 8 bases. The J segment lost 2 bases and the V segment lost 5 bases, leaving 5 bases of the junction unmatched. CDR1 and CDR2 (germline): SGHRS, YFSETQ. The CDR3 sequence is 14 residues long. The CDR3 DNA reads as TGCGCCAGCAGTTGGACAGGGAGCAACACTGAAGCTTTCTTT. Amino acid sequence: CASSWTGSNTEAFF. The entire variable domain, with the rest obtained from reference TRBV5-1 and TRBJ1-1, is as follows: KAGVTQTPRYLIKTRGQQVTLSCSPISGHRSVSWYQQTPGQGLQFLFEYFSETQRNKGNFPGRFSGRQFSNSRSEMNVSTLELGDSALYLCASSWTGSNTEAFFGQGTRLTVV.

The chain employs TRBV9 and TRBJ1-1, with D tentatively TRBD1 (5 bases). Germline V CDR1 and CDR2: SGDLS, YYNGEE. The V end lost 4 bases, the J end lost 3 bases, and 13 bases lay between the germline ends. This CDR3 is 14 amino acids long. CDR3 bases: TGTGCCAGCAGCCTTTCCGGGGGGGACACTGAAGCTTTCTTT. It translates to CASSLSGGDTEAFF.

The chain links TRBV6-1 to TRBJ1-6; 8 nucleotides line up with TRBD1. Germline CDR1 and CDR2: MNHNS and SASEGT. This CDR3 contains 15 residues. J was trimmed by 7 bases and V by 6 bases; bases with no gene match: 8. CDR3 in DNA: TGTGCCAGCAGGGCCGGACAGGGTGGCAATTCACCCCTCCACTTT. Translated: CASRAGQGGNSPLHF.

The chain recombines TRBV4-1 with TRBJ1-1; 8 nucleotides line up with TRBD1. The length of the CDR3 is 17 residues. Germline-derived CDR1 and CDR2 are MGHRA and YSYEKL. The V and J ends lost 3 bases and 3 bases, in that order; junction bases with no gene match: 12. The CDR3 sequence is CASSQGGLQGAYTEAFF. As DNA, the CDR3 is TGCGCCAGCAGCCAGGGCGGACTTCAGGGGGCATACACTGAAGCTTTCTTT.

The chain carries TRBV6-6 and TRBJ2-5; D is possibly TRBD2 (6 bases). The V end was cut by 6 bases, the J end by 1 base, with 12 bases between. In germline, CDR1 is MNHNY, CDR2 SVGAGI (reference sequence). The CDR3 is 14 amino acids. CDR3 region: CASRYGTRQETQYF. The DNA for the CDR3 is TGTGCCAGCAGATACGGGACTCGCCAAGAGACCCAGTACTTC.

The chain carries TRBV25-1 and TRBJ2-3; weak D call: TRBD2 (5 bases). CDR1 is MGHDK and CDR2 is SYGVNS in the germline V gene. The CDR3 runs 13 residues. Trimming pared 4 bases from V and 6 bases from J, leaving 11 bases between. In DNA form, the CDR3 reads TGTGCCAGCAGTGCGTTCCCTAGCGATACGCAGTATTTT. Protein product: CASSAFPSDTQYF. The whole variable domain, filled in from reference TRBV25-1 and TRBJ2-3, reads EADIYQTPRYLVIGTGKKITLECSQTMGHDKMYWYQQDPGMELHLIHYSYGVNSTEKGDLSSESTVSRIRTEHFPLTLESARPSHTSQYLCASSAFPSDTQYFGPGTRLTVL.

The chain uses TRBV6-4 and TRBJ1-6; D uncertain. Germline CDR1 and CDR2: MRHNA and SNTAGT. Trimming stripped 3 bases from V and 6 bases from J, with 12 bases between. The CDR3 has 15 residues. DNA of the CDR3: TGTGCCAGCAGTGAGGGCGTGGGGAGTAATTCACCCCTCCACTTT. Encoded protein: CASSEGVGSNSPLHF.

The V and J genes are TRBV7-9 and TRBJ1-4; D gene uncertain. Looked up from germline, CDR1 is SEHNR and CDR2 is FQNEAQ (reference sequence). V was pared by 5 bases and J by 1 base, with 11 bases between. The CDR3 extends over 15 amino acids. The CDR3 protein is CASSSLGLTNEKLFF. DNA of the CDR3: TGTGCCAGCAGCAGTCTTGGCTTAACTAATGAAAAACTGTTTTTT. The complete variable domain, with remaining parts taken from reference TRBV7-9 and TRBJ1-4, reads DTGVSQNPRHKITKRGQNVTFRCDPISEHNRLYWYRQTLGQGPEFLTYFQNEAQLEKSRLLSDRFSAERPKGSFSTLEIQRTEQGDSAMYLCASSSLGLTNEKLFFGSGTQLSVL.

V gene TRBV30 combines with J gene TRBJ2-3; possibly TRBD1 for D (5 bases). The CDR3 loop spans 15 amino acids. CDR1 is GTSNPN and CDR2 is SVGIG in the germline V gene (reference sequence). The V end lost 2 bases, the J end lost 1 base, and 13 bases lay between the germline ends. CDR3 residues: CAWSQQVSGTDTQYF. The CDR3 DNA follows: TGTGCCTGGAGTCAACAGGTATCGGGCACAGATACGCAGTATTTT.

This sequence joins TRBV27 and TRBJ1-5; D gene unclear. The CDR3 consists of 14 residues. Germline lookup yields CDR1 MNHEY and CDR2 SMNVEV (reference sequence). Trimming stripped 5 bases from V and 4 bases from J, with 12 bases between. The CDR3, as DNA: TGTGCCAGCAGTCCAGGATTCGGTAATCAGCCCCAGCATTTT. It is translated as CASSPGFGNQPQHF.